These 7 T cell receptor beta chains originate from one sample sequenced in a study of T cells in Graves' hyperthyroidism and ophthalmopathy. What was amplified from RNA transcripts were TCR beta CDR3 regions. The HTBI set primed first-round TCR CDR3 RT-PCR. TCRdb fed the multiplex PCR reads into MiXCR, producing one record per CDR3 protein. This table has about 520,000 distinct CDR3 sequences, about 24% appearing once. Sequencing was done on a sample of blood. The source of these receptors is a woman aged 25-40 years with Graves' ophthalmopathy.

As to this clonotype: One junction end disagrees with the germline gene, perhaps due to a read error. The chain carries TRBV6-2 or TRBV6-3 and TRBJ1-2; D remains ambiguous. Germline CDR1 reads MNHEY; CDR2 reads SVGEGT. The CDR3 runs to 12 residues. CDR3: CASRVFGYGYTF. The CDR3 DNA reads TGTGCCAGCAGGGTCTTCGGCTATGGTTACACCTTC.

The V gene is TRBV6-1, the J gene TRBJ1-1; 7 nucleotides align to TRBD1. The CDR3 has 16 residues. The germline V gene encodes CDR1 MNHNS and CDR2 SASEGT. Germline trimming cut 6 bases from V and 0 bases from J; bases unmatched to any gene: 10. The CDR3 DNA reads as TGTGCCAGCAGACGGGCCGGGACAGCCATGAACACTGAAGCTTTCTTT. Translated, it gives CASRRAGTAMNTEAFF.

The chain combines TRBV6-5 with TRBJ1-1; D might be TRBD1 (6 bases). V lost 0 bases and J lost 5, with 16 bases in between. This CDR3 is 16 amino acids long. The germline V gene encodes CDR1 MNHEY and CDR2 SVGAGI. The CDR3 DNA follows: TGTGCCAGCAGTTACTCCCACGGGACAATGAGGACTGAAGCTTTCTTT. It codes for CASSYSHGTMRTEAFF.

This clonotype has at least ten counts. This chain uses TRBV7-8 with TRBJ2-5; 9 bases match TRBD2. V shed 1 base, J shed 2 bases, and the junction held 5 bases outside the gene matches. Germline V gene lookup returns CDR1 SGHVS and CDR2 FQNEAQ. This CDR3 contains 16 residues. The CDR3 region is CASSLVVAGDQETQYF. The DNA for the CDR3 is TGTGCCAGCAGCTTAGTAGTAGCGGGGGATCAAGAGACCCAGTACTTC. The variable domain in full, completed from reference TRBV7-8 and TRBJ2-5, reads GAGVSQSPRYKVAKRGQDVALRCDPISGHVSLFWYQQALGQGPEFLTYFQNEAQLDKSGLPSDRFFAERPEGSVSTLKIQRTQQEDSAVYLCASSLVVAGDQETQYFGPGTRLLVL.

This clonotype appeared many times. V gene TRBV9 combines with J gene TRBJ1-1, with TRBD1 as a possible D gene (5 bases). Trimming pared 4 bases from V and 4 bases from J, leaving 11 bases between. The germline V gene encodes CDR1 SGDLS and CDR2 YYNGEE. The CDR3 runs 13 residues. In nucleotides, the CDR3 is TGTGCCAGCAGCTATGACAGTGCCACTGAAGCTTTCTTT. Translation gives CASSYDSATEAFF.

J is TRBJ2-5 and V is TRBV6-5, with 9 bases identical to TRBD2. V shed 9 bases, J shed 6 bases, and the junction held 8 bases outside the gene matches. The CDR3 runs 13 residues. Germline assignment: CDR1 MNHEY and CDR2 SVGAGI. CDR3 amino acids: CASAASGIKTQYF. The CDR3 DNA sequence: TGTGCCAGTGCGGCTAGCGGGATAAAGACCCAGTACTTC.

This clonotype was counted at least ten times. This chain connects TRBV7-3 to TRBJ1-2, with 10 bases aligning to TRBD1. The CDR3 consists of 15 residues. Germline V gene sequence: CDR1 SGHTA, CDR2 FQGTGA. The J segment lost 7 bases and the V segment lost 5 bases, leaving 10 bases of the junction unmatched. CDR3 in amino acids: CASSLDRGRVSGYTF. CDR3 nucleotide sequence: TGTGCCAGCAGCCTAGACAGGGGGCGAGTAAGTGGCTACACCTTC.